Shown below are 22 T cell receptor beta chains from a single sample sequenced in a study of human T cells and chemical hapten exposure. Using its own MiXCR run on the RACE reads, TCRdb lists one record per CDR3 protein. The sample lists about 190,000 distinct CDR3 sequences, roughly a quarter occurring once. The time point denotes: patch test 3, about 24 weeks after DPC sensitization. Sample treatment: therapeutic diphenylcyclopropenone sensitization with weekly scalp DPC. The specimen was whole blood, collected in connection with sensitization to the hapten diphenylcyclopropenone (DPC). The source is a woman aged 40 to 49 with alopecia areata. Some clones in this sample may be carry-over from other donors' samples.

This clonotype was counted a few times. CDR3 in DNA: TGCGCCAGCAGCTTGGGGACAGCAGGGGAAAAACTGTTTTTT. Amino acids: CASSLGTAGEKLFF. The chain employs TRBV5-1 and TRBJ1-4; TRBD1 is a possible D gene (6 bases). V gave up 0 bases and J gave up 8 bases, with 11 bases separating them. The CDR3 sequence is 14 residues long. Germline V gene sequence: CDR1 SGHRS, CDR2 YFSETQ.

In this sample, this clonotype turned up a few times. J is TRBJ1-5 and V is TRBV19; 7 bases match TRBD1. The ends lost 5 bases at V and 3 bases at J; junction bases unmatched: 10. This CDR3 region has 16 residues. CDR1 and CDR2 (germline): LNHDA, SQIVND (reference sequence). As DNA, the CDR3 is TGTGCCAGTAGTCCCCTCAGGGGGGACACCAATCAGCCCCAGCATTTT. Its translation: CASSPLRGDTNQPQHF. The full variable domain, rest sourced from reference TRBV19 and TRBJ1-5, is DGGITQSPKYLFRKEGQNVTLSCEQNLNHDAMYWYRQDPGQGLRLIYYSQIVNDFQKGDIAEGYSVSREKKESFPLTVTSAQKNPTAFYLCASSPLRGDTNQPQHFGDGTRLSIL.

The V call is TRBV4-3, the J call TRBJ2-7, with TRBD1 matching over 8 bases. CDR1 and CDR2 from the germline V gene are LGHNA and YSLEER. This CDR3 spans 16 amino acids. V lost 3 bases, J lost 5 bases, and 12 bases stayed unmatched. The CDR3 region is CASSHADEGQDNEQYF. The CDR3 coding sequence is TGCGCCAGCAGCCATGCCGATGAGGGACAGGATAACGAGCAGTACTTC.

This sequence joins TRBV27 and TRBJ2-5, with unresolved D. The CDR3 contains 14 residues. CDR1 and CDR2 (germline): MNHEY, SMNVEV (reference sequence). Between the trimmed V and J ends, which lost 5 bases and 2 bases, there was a span of 12 bases. The CDR3 nucleotides are TGTGCCAGCAGTCCCACTCACTTTCAAGAGACCCAGTACTTC. Translation: CASSPTHFQETQYF.

This chain connects TRBV12-3 or TRBV12-4 to TRBJ2-2, with a possible D match to TRBD1 (6 bases). V lost 7 bases, J lost 6 bases, and 21 bases lay in between. The CDR3 length is 16 residues. This CDR3 reads CASNALSAGEAGELFF. For the CDR3, the DNA is TGTGCCAGCAACGCCTTGTCGGCAGGGGAAGCCGGGGAGCTGTTTTTT.

This clonotype was counted only a few times. The rearrangement joins TRBV24-1 to TRBJ1-2; D ambiguous. CDR3 length: 13 amino acids. V shed 5 bases and J shed 4 bases, with 10 bases lying between them. In germline, CDR1 is KGHDR, CDR2 SFDVKD. The CDR3 DNA sequence: TGTGCCACCAGTGCCGCCGGTGCCTATGGCTACACCTTC. Protein sequence: CATSAAGAYGYTF.

This clonotype appeared once. The chain joins TRBV7-2 to TRBJ2-5; 8 bases map to TRBD1. Germline CDR1 SGHTA, CDR2 FQGNSA. After removal of 0 bases from V and 3 bases from J, the junction contained 9 bases not matched to a gene. The CDR3 runs to 17 residues. The CDR3 DNA is TGTGCCAGCAGCTTAGCCCCCAACAGGGGGGTGAAAGAGACCCAGTACTTC. Translating gives CASSLAPNRGVKETQYF.

CDR3: CASSPTSTYEQYF. The CDR3 DNA reads as TGTGCCAGCAGCCCAACAAGCACCTACGAGCAGTACTTC. V gene TRBV3-1 combines with J gene TRBJ2-7; D is undetermined. From germline, CDR1 is LGHDT and CDR2 YNNKEL (reference sequence). The ends were cut back, 4 bases at V and 2 bases at J, with 9 bases in the middle. This CDR3 is 13 amino acids long.

The V and J genes are TRBV29-1 and TRBJ2-7, with 9 bases identical to TRBD1. This CDR3 contains 12 residues. Germline V gives CDR1 SQVTM, CDR2 ANQGSEA. The CDR3 nucleotides read TGCAGAGACTACAGGGGGCGGTACGAGCAGTACTTC. Protein product: CRDYRGRYEQYF.

The chain joins TRBV27 to TRBJ2-3; possibly TRBD1 for D (5 bases). Germline CDR1 MNHEY, CDR2 SMNVEV (reference sequence). V was cut by 3 bases and J by 4 bases, with 14 bases left in between. The CDR3 contains 15 residues. The CDR3 DNA follows: TGTGCCAGCAGTTTCAGTCCGTCAGGGCCAGATACGCAGTATTTT. Protein product: CASSFSPSGPDTQYF.

The chain links TRBV27 to TRBJ1-2, with D hard to call. Germline-derived CDR1 and CDR2 are MNHEY and SMNVEV (reference sequence). CDR3 length equals 14 residues. The V end lost 3 bases, the J end lost 8 bases, and 16 bases lay between the germline ends. CDR3 loop: CASSFRGPYGGYTF. Written as DNA, the CDR3 is TGTGCCAGCAGTTTTCGGGGTCCGTACGGGGGCTACACCTTC.

V is TRBV9 and J is TRBJ2-5; D not resolved. CDR1 SGDLS and CDR2 YYNGEE come from the germline V gene. V was pared by 0 bases and J by 4 bases, with 13 bases between. The CDR3 has 15 amino acids. CDR3 bases: TGTGCCAGCAGCGTAGGGGTCGCCAGCTCAGAGACCCAGTACTTC. Translating gives CASSVGVASSETQYF.

This clonotype was counted at least ten times. V and J are TRBV12-3 or TRBV12-4 and TRBJ1-1; a possible D gene is TRBD1 (6 bases). The ends were cut back, 4 bases at V and 4 bases at J, with 10 bases in the middle. The CDR3 is 13 residues long. The CDR3 spells CASSYGQPTEAFF. DNA of the CDR3: TGTGCCAGCAGTTACGGACAGCCCACTGAAGCTTTCTTT.

V is TRBV6-1 and J is TRBJ2-5; D may be TRBD2 (5 bases). Germline V lookup: CDR1 MNHNS, CDR2 SASEGT. This CDR3 spans 14 amino acids. V dropped 7 bases and J dropped 2 bases, with 14 bases sitting between them. CDR3 sequence: CASNRGRGQETQYF. DNA of the CDR3: TGTGCCAGCAACCGAGGACGGGGACAAGAGACCCAGTACTTC.

This clonotype came up a few times. One end of the junction is discordant with germline, which a read error may explain. V is TRBV5-1 and J is TRBJ1-2, with a weak D call TRBD1 (5 bases). CDR3 length equals 13 residues. Per the germline V gene, CDR1 is SGHRS and CDR2 is YFSETQ. CDR3 sequence (DNA): TGCGCCAGCAGCCCGGGACTGGACTATGGCTACAACTTC. This encodes CASSPGLDYGYNF.

This rearrangement joins TRBV20-1 to TRBJ2-1, with D perhaps matching TRBD2 (5 bases). The CDR3 is 15 amino acids. The germline CDR1 and CDR2 sequences are DFQATT and SNEGSKA (reference sequence). Deletions cut 5 bases from V and 3 bases from J, with 17 bases between. The CDR3 loop reads CSAPARGWGYNEQFF. In nucleotides, the CDR3 is TGCAGTGCTCCAGCTCGAGGGTGGGGCTACAATGAGCAGTTCTTC.

V and J are TRBV12-3 or TRBV12-4 and TRBJ2-3; TRBD2 aligns across 7 bases. J gave up 2 bases and V 2 bases, and 7 bases lay outside the gene matches. The CDR3 sequence is 16 residues long. The CDR3 bases are TGTGCCAGCAGTTTACAGCCAGCGGGAATCACAGATACGCAGTATTTT. Protein product: CASSLQPAGITDTQYF.

This clonotype was seen many times. This rearrangement joins TRBV20-1 to TRBJ2-3; no reliable D call. Germline assignment: CDR1 DFQATT and CDR2 SNEGSKA (reference sequence). The CDR3 sequence is 12 residues long. Trimming removed 4 bases at V and 2 bases at J, with 7 bases between. Here the CDR3 DNA reads TGCAGTGCTACGGGCCCCACAGATACGCAGTATTTT. It yields the protein CSATGPTDTQYF.

There are a few counts of this clonotype. CDR3 DNA sequence: TGCGCCAGCAGCCAAGATCTTAACAGAATAATGAAACTGTTTTTT. Its translation is CASSQDLNRIMKLFF. The chain couples TRBV4-3 to TRBJ1-4; D gene unclear. CDR3 length equals 15 residues. V was trimmed by 0 bases and J by 11 bases, leaving 16 bases between them. Germline V CDR1 and CDR2: LGHNA, YSLEER.

The J gene is TRBJ1-1, the V gene TRBV6-5; D unresolved. Germline-derived CDR1 and CDR2 are MNHEY and SVGAGI. V lost 8 bases and J lost 1, with 8 bases in between. The CDR3 runs 12 residues. The CDR3 spells CASVGWNTEAFF. CDR3 bases: TGTGCCAGCGTGGGATGGAACACTGAAGCTTTCTTT.

The chain employs TRBV30 and TRBJ2-6; a possible D gene is TRBD2 (5 bases). CDR1 and CDR2 from the germline V gene are GTSNPN and SVGIG (reference sequence). The CDR3 sequence is 11 residues long. V lost 5 bases and J lost 8, with 7 bases in between. As DNA, the CDR3 is TGTGCCTGGTCCGGGACCAACGTCCTGACTTTC. Protein sequence: CAWSGTNVLTF.

The gene calls are TRBV5-1 and TRBJ1-2; TRBD1 might be the D (5 bases). The V end lost 1 base, the J end lost 4 bases, and 11 bases lay between the germline ends. CDR3 length equals 14 residues. Germline V gene data show CDR1 as SGHRS and CDR2 as YFSETQ. The CDR3 spells CASSLSGGTYGYTF. Written as DNA, the CDR3 is TGCGCCAGCAGCTTGTCCGGGGGGACCTATGGCTACACCTTC.